A single sample is the source of the 21 T cell receptor beta chains below, sequenced in a study of T cell repertoires in cytomegalovirus infection. One entry per CDR3 protein results from TCRdb running MiXCR on the reads. The sample has 250,000 or so distinct CDR3 sequences, approximately 8.3% seen once; the top ten hold over 12%. The sample comprised PBMCs. The source is a human donor in good health (CMV status not recorded). Some clones in this sample may be carry-over from other donors' samples.

There are a few counts of this clonotype. The J gene is TRBJ1-4, the V gene TRBV7-2; D not certain. The V end was cut by 1 base, the J end by 4 bases, with 7 bases between. Germline V gene lookup returns CDR1 SGHTA and CDR2 FQGNSA. The CDR3 consists of 14 residues. DNA of the CDR3: TGTGCCAGCAGCTTAGTCACGGTTAATGAAAAACTGTTTTTT. It encodes CASSLVTVNEKLFF.

This clonotype was observed many times. The V call is TRBV6-2 or TRBV6-3, the J call TRBJ2-6; 7 nucleotides agree with TRBD2. The junction had 14 bases not matched to a gene; V was cut back by 6 bases and J by 0 bases. This CDR3 is built from 19 residues. Germline CDR1 is MNHEY and CDR2 is SVGEGT. CDR3 nucleotides: TGTGCCAGCAGACCAACGGGAGGAGAGGGCTTCTCTGGGGCCAACGTCCTGACTTTC. The encoded protein is CASRPTGGEGFSGANVLTF.

Many counts were recorded for this clonotype. The chain combines TRBV7-8 with TRBJ2-7, with D maybe TRBD2 (6 bases). From germline, CDR1 is SGHVS and CDR2 FQNEAQ. V lost 5 bases and J 3 bases, leaving 14 bases between the germline ends. CDR3 length equals 14 residues. The CDR3 bases are TGTGCCAGCAGCCCTGTGGGGGGAAACTACGAGCAGTACTTC. This gives the protein CASSPVGGNYEQYF.

This clonotype has ten or more counts. The V call is TRBV7-2, the J call TRBJ2-3; D remains ambiguous. This CDR3 spans 16 amino acids. CDR1 is SGHTA, CDR2 FQGNSA, per germline. Trimming pared 0 bases from V and 0 bases from J, leaving 10 bases between. The CDR3 DNA sequence: TGTGCCAGCAGCTTAGCGACTGGACCTAGCACAGATACGCAGTATTTT. Translation gives CASSLATGPSTDTQYF.

This clonotype occurred many times. The chain couples TRBV11-2 to TRBJ2-5, with D unclear. CDR1 is SGHAT and CDR2 is FQNNGV in the germline V gene. V shed 5 bases and J shed 0 bases, with 16 bases lying between them. The CDR3 is made up of 16 amino acids. This chain's CDR3 is CASSTAPLLYQETQYF. In DNA, the CDR3 is TGTGCCAGCAGCACCGCCCCCTTACTGTACCAAGAGACCCAGTACTTC.

This clonotype was observed a handful of times. The genes are TRBV5-5 and TRBJ2-2, with D uncertain. CDR1 and CDR2 (germline): SGHKS, YYEKEE (reference sequence). This CDR3 is 17 amino acids long. The V gene lost 0 bases and the J gene lost 9 bases, with 21 bases spanning the gap. In DNA form, the CDR3 reads TGTGCCAGCAGCTTGGCCCAGCCCTTCGGGTTGGGCCGGGAGCTGTTTTTT. It codes for CASSLAQPFGLGRELFF.

This clonotype showed up many times. The chain employs TRBV7-8 and TRBJ1-5; 9 nucleotides line up with TRBD1. CDR1 and CDR2 (germline): SGHVS, FQNEAQ. The CDR3 totals 13 residues. V was clipped by 3 bases and J by 6 bases; unmatched bases: 0. The CDR3 loop is CASSLTGGQPQHF. The DNA of the CDR3 is TGTGCCAGCAGCTTGACAGGGGGTCAGCCCCAGCATTTT.

The chain recombines TRBV7-9 with TRBJ1-2; D is ambiguous. Germline V lookup: CDR1 SEHNR, CDR2 FQNEAQ (reference sequence). V lost 5 bases and J lost 6, with 16 bases in between. The CDR3 runs to 14 residues. CDR3 bases: TGTGCCAGCAGCGCTGCCCCCGGGGAAGATGGCTACACCTTC. Amino acids: CASSAAPGEDGYTF.

In this sample, this clonotype turned up many times. The chain is built from TRBV7-6 and TRBJ2-1; D possibly corresponds to TRBD1 (5 bases). V lost 1 base, J lost 9 bases, and 16 bases lay in between. The CDR3 covers 15 residues. Germline lookup yields CDR1 SGHVS and CDR2 FNYEAQ. CDR3 amino acids: CASSLGAGSGGEQFF. As DNA, the CDR3 is TGTGCCAGCAGCTTAGGGGCAGGGTCGGGCGGTGAGCAGTTCTTC.

This clonotype was counted many times. V usage is TRBV7-2 and J usage is TRBJ1-4, with TRBD1 as a possible D gene (6 bases). The ends were cut back, 1 base at V and 7 bases at J, with 13 bases in the middle. CDR1 and CDR2 from the germline V gene are SGHTA and FQGNSA. This CDR3 is 15 amino acids long. CDR3 protein: CASSLDPGAGEKLFF. Here the CDR3 DNA reads TGTGCCAGCAGCTTAGATCCGGGGGCTGGTGAAAAACTGTTTTTT.

This clonotype showed up many times. The chain has TRBV7-4 and TRBJ2-7; possibly TRBD1 for D (7 bases). V dropped 2 bases and J dropped 3 bases, with 11 bases sitting between them. The CDR3 has 14 amino acids. The germline V gene has CDR1 SGHVT and CDR2 SQSDAQ. CDR3 nucleotides: TGTGCCAGCAGCTTACAGGGGGGCAACTACGAGCAGTACTTC. Its translation is CASSLQGGNYEQYF.

The rearrangement joins TRBV7-2 to TRBJ1-4; 7 nucleotides match TRBD1. This CDR3 is 16 amino acids long. V dropped 2 bases and J dropped 3; count of bases not matched to a gene: 6. Per the germline V gene, CDR1 is SGHTA and CDR2 is FQGNSA. The DNA of the CDR3 is TGTGCCAGCAGCTTACAGGGACAGATAGCTAATGAAAAACTGTTTTTT. Its translation: CASSLQGQIANEKLFF.

This clonotype has at least ten counts. V gene TRBV28 combines with J gene TRBJ1-1, with D uncertain. Germline CDR1 reads MDHEN; CDR2 reads SYDVKM. V was shortened by 9 bases and J by 1 base, with 6 bases between the two germline ends. This CDR3 comprises 11 residues. The CDR3 region is CASCTNTEAFF. Here the CDR3 DNA reads TGTGCCAGTTGTACGAACACTGAAGCTTTCTTT.

The rearrangement joins TRBV14 to TRBJ1-1; D might be TRBD1 (5 bases). V was cut by 0 bases and J by 11 bases, with 19 bases left in between. Germline values: CDR1 SGHDN, CDR2 FVKESK. There are 15 residues in the CDR3. The chain's CDR3 is CASSQDRGIFSTAFF. In DNA, the CDR3 is TGTGCCAGCAGCCAAGATAGGGGCATCTTCTCGACGGCTTTCTTT.

The J gene is TRBJ2-7, the V gene TRBV20-1, with 9 bases fitting TRBD2. Trimming cost V 3 bases and J 2 bases; bases outside gene matches: 11. Germline assignment: CDR1 DFQATT and CDR2 SNEGSKA (reference sequence). The CDR3 length is 16 residues. The CDR3 nucleotides read TGCAGTGCTAGGTCTAGCGGGAAACGCGGAGCCTACGAGCAGTACTTC. Protein: CSARSSGKRGAYEQYF.

This clonotype was counted at least ten times. The CDR3: CASSLDRRNTDTQYF. Here the CDR3 DNA reads TGTGCCAGCAGCTTAGATCGTCGGAACACAGATACGCAGTATTTT. The chain uses TRBV7-2 and TRBJ2-3; D remains unclear. V gave up 1 base and J gave up 2 bases, with 10 bases separating them. This CDR3 is built from 15 residues. Looked up from germline, CDR1 is SGHTA and CDR2 is FQGNSA.

This clonotype was recorded a few times. The genes are TRBV7-2 and TRBJ2-5, with 10 bases fitting TRBD2. Germline CDR1 is SGHTA and CDR2 is FQGNSA. After removal of 5 bases from V and 4 bases from J, the junction contained 4 bases not matched to a gene. This CDR3 has 14 amino acids. CDR3 region: CASSAAGGPETQYF. Written as DNA, the CDR3 is TGTGCCAGCAGCGCAGCGGGGGGGCCAGAGACCCAGTACTTC.

This chain uses TRBV7-8 with TRBJ2-5; 9 bases fit TRBD1. J lost 4 bases, V lost 7 bases, and 7 bases had no gene match. Germline CDR1 SGHVS, CDR2 FQNEAQ. The CDR3 totals 14 residues. The CDR3 loop reads CASTRQGVGETQYF. In DNA form, the CDR3 reads TGTGCCAGCACCAGACAGGGGGTAGGAGAGACCCAGTACTTC. The complete variable domain, with remaining parts taken from reference TRBV7-8 and TRBJ2-5, reads GAGVSQSPRYKVAKRGQDVALRCDPISGHVSLFWYQQALGQGPEFLTYFQNEAQLDKSGLPSDRFFAERPEGSVSTLKIQRTQQEDSAVYLCASTRQGVGETQYFGPGTRLLVL.

This clonotype was seen at least ten times. V gene TRBV7-2 combines with J gene TRBJ1-1; 9 bases map to TRBD1. Germline CDR1 reads SGHTA; CDR2 reads FQGNSA. Trimming took 3 bases from V and 6 from J; bases not matched to a gene: 11. The CDR3 has 16 amino acids. CDR3 protein: CASSLDPDRGYSEAFF. The CDR3 nucleotides are TGTGCCAGCAGCTTGGATCCCGACAGGGGGTACTCTGAAGCTTTCTTT. The full variable domain, its missing parts supplied by reference TRBV7-2 and TRBJ1-1, is GAGVSQSPSNKVTEKGKDVELRCDPISGHTALYWYRQSLGQGLEFLIYFQGNSAPDKSGLPSDRFSAERTGGSVSTLTIQRTQQEDSAVYLCASSLDPDRGYSEAFFGQGTRLTVV.

This clonotype has at least ten counts. The chain joins TRBV7-2 to TRBJ2-3; the D is unclear. V was pared by 2 bases and J by 3 bases, with 12 bases between. This CDR3 is 15 amino acids long. From germline, CDR1 is SGHTA and CDR2 FQGNSA. The CDR3 coding sequence is TGTGCCAGCAGCTTACTTAGGCTAGTAACAGATACGCAGTATTTT. Its protein is CASSLLRLVTDTQYF.

This clonotype has a count of ten or more. The V call is TRBV7-2, the J call TRBJ2-1; D gene ambiguous. The CDR3 spans 16 residues. CDR1 is SGHTA, CDR2 FQGNSA, per germline. The V end lost 1 base, the J end lost 1 base, and 11 bases lay between the germline ends. The chain's CDR3 is CASSLEGGASYNEQFF. The CDR3 DNA is TGTGCCAGCAGCTTAGAGGGCGGTGCTTCCTACAATGAGCAGTTCTTC. Based on the CDR3 plus reference TRBV7-2 and TRBJ2-1, the full variable domain is GAGVSQSPSNKVTEKGKDVELRCDPISGHTALYWYRQSLGQGLEFLIYFQGNSAPDKSGLPSDRFSAERTGGSVSTLTIQRTQQEDSAVYLCASSLEGGASYNEQFFGPGTRLTVL.